Here is one T cell receptor beta chain with its context. This record comes from a study of blood T cell repertoires in COVID-19. About the study: Samples taken during acute and convalescent COVID-19 were collected in the United States, Italy and Spain.

Profiled with immunoSEQ multiplex PCR; TCRdb holds only in-frame clones, not every one. The sample has roughly 230,000 clones, 84% seen once; the top ten hold approximately 4.8%. This CDR3 contains 13 residues. Trimming cost V 6 bases and J 4 bases, with 12 bases left between them. CDR1 GTSNPN and CDR2 SVGIG come from the germline V gene (reference sequence). The receptor's source is a man aged 50 or older with active or convalescent COVID-19. The sample taken for sequencing was peripheral blood. The V and J genes are TRBV30 and TRBJ1-4; possible D gene TRBD1, 6 bases. The CDR3 region has the DNA TGTGCCTGCCGACAGGAAATTAATGAAAAACTGTTTTTT. This sequence encodes CACRQEINEKLFF. Drawing the rest from reference TRBV30 and TRBJ1-4, the complete variable domain is SQTIHQWPATLVQPVGSPLSLECTVEGTSNPNLYWYRQAAGRGLQLLFYSVGIGQISSEVPQNLSASRPQDRQFILSSKKLLLSDSGFYLCACRQEINEKLFFGSGTQLSVL.